The 18 T cell receptor beta chains presented below share a single source sample, sequenced in a study of long-term antiretroviral therapy in people with HIV. Running of the v3.0 immunoSEQ assay took place at survey level. Assay: immunoSEQ multiplex PCR; the TCRdb copy retains only in-frame clones and omits some. The sample carries some 27,000 clones, roughly 84% recorded once. The specimen comprised unsorted PBMCs, sampled 0.4 years after starting antiretroviral therapy. These receptors were obtained from a young man with HIV.

V gene TRBV28 combines with J gene TRBJ2-1; D is undetermined. V was pared by 3 bases and J by 0 bases, with 12 bases between. The CDR3 is 16 amino acids. CDR1 and CDR2 from the germline V gene are MDHEN and SYDVKM. CDR3 residues: CASSFWHSSSYNEQFF. The CDR3 DNA is TGTGCCAGCAGTTTTTGGCACTCAAGCTCCTACAATGAGCAGTTCTTC.

This chain links TRBV7-9 with TRBJ1-1; D gene ambiguous. The length of the CDR3 is 13 residues. CDR1 is SEHNR, CDR2 FQNEAQ, per germline (reference sequence). V was trimmed by 5 bases and J by 3 bases, leaving 10 bases between them. CDR3 DNA sequence: TGTGCCAGCAGCCGGGTTGGAGACACTGAAGCTTTCTTT. It is translated as CASSRVGDTEAFF.

This chain joins TRBV7-6 and TRBJ2-2, with D perhaps TRBD1 (7 bases). Germline CDR1 and CDR2: SGHVS and FNYEAQ. V was pared by 3 bases and J by 6 bases, with 14 bases between. The CDR3 runs to 15 residues. The CDR3 coding sequence is TGTGCCAGCAGCTTGGGCAGGGGGGCCCCCGGGGAGCTGTTTTTT. Encoded protein: CASSLGRGAPGELFF. The whole variable domain, remainder taken from reference TRBV7-6 and TRBJ2-2, is GAGVSQSPRYKVTKRGQDVALRCDPISGHVSLYWYRQALGQGPEFLTYFNYEAQQDKSGLPNDRFSAERPEGSISTLTIQRTEQRDSAMYRCASSLGRGAPGELFFGEGSRLTVL.

The rearrangement uses TRBV2 and TRBJ2-7; D is undetermined. Trimming took off 8 bases at V and 4 bases at J, with 6 bases between the two ends. This CDR3 contains 10 residues. The germline CDR1 and CDR2 sequences are SNHLY and FYNNEI. The CDR3 DNA reads as TGTGCCAGCGGAGTTTACGAGCAGTACTTC. It is translated as CASGVYEQYF.

The V call is TRBV28, the J call TRBJ2-5, with D uncertain. V lost 2 bases and J 6 bases, leaving 10 bases between the germline ends. The CDR3 extends over 13 amino acids. Per germline, CDR1 MDHEN and CDR2 SYDVKM. CDR3 loop: CASSLVSAKTQYF. The CDR3 DNA reads TGTGCCAGCAGTTTAGTCTCCGCCAAGACCCAGTACTTC. Full variable domain (remainder filled in from reference TRBV28 and TRBJ2-5): DVKVTQSSRYLVKRTGEKVFLECVQDMDHENMFWYRQDPGLGLRLIYFSYDVKMKEKGDIPEGYSVSREKKERFSLILESASTNQTSMYLCASSLVSAKTQYFGPGTRLLVL.

The chain employs TRBV29-1 and TRBJ1-2; D not resolved. This CDR3 is 12 amino acids long. Trimming removed 1 base at V and 5 bases at J, with 8 bases between. CDR1 is SQVTM, CDR2 ANQGSEA, per germline. The CDR3 DNA follows: TGCAGCGTTGAAGTCGAGATTTATGGCTACACCTTC. Translation gives CSVEVEIYGYTF.

The chain uses TRBV2 and TRBJ1-2; TRBD1 might be the D (5 bases). Trimming removed 4 bases from V and 3 bases from J, with 12 bases in between. This CDR3 region has 14 residues. The germline gives CDR1 SNHLY, CDR2 FYNNEI. The CDR3 DNA is TGTGCCAGCAGTGGAGTAGAAGGGGACTATGGCTACACCTTC. Translating it yields CASSGVEGDYGYTF.

Here the CDR3 reads CASTPQEGLGEQYF. The CDR3 DNA is TGTGCCAGCACCCCCCAAGAGGGCCTGGGCGAGCAGTACTTC. This chain links TRBV28 with TRBJ2-7, with D possibly matching TRBD2 (5 bases). Trimming removed 7 bases at V and 6 bases at J, with 19 bases between. Germline loops: CDR1 MDHEN, CDR2 SYDVKM. The CDR3 has 14 amino acids.

The chain recombines TRBV6-5 with TRBJ1-2, with D tentatively TRBD1 (6 bases). The germline gives CDR1 MNHEY, CDR2 SVGAGI. V was shortened by 2 bases and J by 2 bases, with 6 bases between the two germline ends. The CDR3 totals 13 residues. The CDR3 spells CASSYQGNYGYTF. The CDR3 nucleotides read TGTGCCAGCAGTTACCAGGGGAACTATGGCTACACCTTC.

The chain employs TRBV6-5 and TRBJ1-3; perhaps TRBD1 as D (5 bases). This CDR3 is built from 16 residues. V was cut by 3 bases and J by 3 bases, with 15 bases left in between. CDR1 MNHEY and CDR2 SVGAGI come from the germline V gene. CDR3 loop: CASSYIQGKGGNTIYF. The CDR3 nucleotides are TGTGCCAGCAGTTATATCCAGGGAAAAGGTGGAAACACCATATATTTT.

This chain connects TRBV27 to TRBJ1-1, with TRBD1 matching 10 bases. V gave up 5 bases and J gave up 1 base; unmatched junction bases: 7. In germline, CDR1 is MNHEY, CDR2 SMNVEV (reference sequence). The CDR3 has 16 amino acids. CDR3 protein: CASSPWTGGTNTEAFF. Written as DNA, the CDR3 is TGTGCCAGCAGTCCTTGGACAGGGGGGACGAACACTGAAGCTTTCTTT.

The count of this clone is one. V usage is TRBV28 and J usage is TRBJ1-4; D is unresolved. The germline V gene encodes CDR1 MDHEN and CDR2 SYDVKM. The CDR3 loop spans 17 amino acids. Deletions cut 5 bases from V and 0 bases from J, with 16 bases between. The CDR3 sequence is CASSTFSEGATNEKLFF. In DNA form, the CDR3 reads TGTGCCAGCAGTACATTTTCGGAGGGTGCAACTAATGAAAAACTGTTTTTT.

This chain links TRBV7-9 with TRBJ1-1; D gene uncertain. Trimming took off 1 base at V and 1 base at J, with 7 bases between the two ends. Per germline, CDR1 SEHNR and CDR2 FQNEAQ (reference sequence). This CDR3 is 14 amino acids long. The CDR3 sequence: CASSLGASNTEAFF. In DNA, the CDR3 is TGTGCCAGCAGCTTAGGGGCCTCGAACACTGAAGCTTTCTTT.

V gene TRBV30 combines with J gene TRBJ1-1, with 8 bases lining up with TRBD1. CDR1 is GTSNPN and CDR2 is SVGIG in the germline V gene (reference sequence). The V and J ends lost 2 bases and 2 bases, in that order; junction bases with no gene match: 7. The CDR3 has 15 residues. The CDR3: CAWSIRQGQNTEAFF. The CDR3 bases are TGTGCCTGGAGTATCCGACAGGGGCAAAACACTGAAGCTTTCTTT.

The chain carries TRBV6-5 and TRBJ1-1; 8 bases match TRBD1. The CDR3 sequence is 14 residues long. The junction had 8 bases not matched to a gene; V was cut back by 6 bases and J by 5 bases. Germline assignment: CDR1 MNHEY and CDR2 SVGAGI. The CDR3 nucleotides are TGTGCCAGCAGAGAAACAGGGGGGGGGACTGAAGCTTTCTTT. As protein: CASRETGGGTEAFF.

This clone was counted a single time. The J gene is TRBJ1-1, the V gene TRBV10-3; TRBD1 aligns across 7 bases. CDR1 and CDR2 from the germline V gene are ENHRY and SYGVKD. CDR3 length: 16 amino acids. V shed 6 bases and J 0 bases; nucleotides not matched to a gene: 10. CDR3 amino acids: CAIRTDREAMNTEAFF. The CDR3 nucleotides read TGTGCCATCAGGACTGACAGGGAGGCCATGAACACTGAAGCTTTCTTT.

The chain has TRBV7-2 and TRBJ2-7; 8 bases are shared with TRBD1. V was clipped by 5 bases and J by 2 bases; unmatched bases: 5. The CDR3 has 14 amino acids. The germline gives CDR1 SGHTA, CDR2 FQGNSA. The CDR3 here is CASSPRTGPYEQYF. The CDR3 DNA reads as TGTGCCAGCAGCCCCCGGACAGGGCCCTACGAGCAGTACTTC.

V and J are TRBV9 and TRBJ2-3, with 8 bases identical to TRBD2. The CDR3 totals 16 residues. J gave up 5 bases and V 0 bases, and 8 bases lay outside the gene matches. CDR1 SGDLS and CDR2 YYNGEE come from the germline V gene. CDR3: CASSVAPGGPVDTQYF. The CDR3 bases are TGTGCCAGCAGCGTAGCTCCGGGGGGGCCGGTAGATACGCAGTATTTT.